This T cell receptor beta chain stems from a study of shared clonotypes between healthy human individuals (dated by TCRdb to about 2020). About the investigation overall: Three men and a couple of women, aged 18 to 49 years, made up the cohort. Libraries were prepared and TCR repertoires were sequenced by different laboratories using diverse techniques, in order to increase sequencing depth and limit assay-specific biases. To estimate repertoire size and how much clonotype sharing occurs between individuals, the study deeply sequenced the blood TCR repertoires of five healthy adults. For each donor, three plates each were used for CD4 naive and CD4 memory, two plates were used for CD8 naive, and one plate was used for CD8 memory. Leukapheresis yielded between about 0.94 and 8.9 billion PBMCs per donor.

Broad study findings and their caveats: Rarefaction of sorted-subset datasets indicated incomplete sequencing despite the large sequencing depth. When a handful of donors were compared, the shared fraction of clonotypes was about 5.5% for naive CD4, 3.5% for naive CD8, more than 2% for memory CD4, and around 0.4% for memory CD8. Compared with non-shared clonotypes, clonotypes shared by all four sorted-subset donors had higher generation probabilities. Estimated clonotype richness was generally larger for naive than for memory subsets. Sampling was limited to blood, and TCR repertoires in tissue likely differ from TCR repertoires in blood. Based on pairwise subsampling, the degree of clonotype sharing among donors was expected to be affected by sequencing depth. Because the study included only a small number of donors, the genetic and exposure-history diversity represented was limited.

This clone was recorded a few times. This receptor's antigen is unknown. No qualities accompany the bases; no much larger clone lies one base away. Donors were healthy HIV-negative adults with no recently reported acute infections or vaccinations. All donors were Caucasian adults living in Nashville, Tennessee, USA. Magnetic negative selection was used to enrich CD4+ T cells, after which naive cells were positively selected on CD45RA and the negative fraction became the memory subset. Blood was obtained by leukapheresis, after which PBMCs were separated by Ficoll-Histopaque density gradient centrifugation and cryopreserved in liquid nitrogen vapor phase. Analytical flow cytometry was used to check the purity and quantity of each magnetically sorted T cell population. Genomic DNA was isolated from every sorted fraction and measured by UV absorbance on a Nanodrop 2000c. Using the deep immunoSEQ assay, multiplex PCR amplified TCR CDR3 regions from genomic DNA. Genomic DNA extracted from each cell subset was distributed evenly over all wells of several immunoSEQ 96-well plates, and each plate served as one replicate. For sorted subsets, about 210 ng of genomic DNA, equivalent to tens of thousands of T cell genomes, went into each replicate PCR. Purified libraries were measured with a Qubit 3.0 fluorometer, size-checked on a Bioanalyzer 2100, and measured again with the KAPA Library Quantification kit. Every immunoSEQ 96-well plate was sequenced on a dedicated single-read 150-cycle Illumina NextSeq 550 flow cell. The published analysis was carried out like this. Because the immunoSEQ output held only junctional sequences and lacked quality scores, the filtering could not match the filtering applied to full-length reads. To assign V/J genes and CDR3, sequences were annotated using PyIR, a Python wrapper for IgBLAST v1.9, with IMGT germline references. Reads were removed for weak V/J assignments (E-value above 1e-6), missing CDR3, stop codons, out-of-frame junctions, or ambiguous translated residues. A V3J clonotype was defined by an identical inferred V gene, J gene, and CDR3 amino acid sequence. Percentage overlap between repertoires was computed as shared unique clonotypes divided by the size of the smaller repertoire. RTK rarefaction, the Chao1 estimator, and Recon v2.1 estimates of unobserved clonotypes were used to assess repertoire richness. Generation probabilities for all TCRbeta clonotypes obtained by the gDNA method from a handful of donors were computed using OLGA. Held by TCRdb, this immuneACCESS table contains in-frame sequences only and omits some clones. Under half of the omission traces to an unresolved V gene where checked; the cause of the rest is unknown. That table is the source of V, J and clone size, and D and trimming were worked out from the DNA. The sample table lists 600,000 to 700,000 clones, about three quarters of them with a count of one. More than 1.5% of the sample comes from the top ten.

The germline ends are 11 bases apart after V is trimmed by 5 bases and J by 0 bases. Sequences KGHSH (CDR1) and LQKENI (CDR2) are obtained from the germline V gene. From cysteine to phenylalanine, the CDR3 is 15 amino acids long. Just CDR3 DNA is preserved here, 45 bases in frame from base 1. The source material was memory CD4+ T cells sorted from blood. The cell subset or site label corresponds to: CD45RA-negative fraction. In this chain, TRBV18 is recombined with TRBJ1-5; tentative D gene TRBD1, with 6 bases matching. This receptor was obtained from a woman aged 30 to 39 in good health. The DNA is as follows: TGTGCCAGCTCAAACAGGGTGAATAGCAATCAGCCCCAGCATTTT. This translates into CASSNRVNSNQPQHF.